Sequencing of this TCR beta chain was carried out in a study of radiotherapy plus CTLA-4 blockade in lung cancer. With regard to this clone: The antigen is unknown.

Libraries were prepared by immunoSEQ multiplex PCR; TCRdb keeps only in-frame clonotypes and omits some of them. The data contain tens of thousands of clones, approximately 70% of them singletons. The germline gives CDR1 SEHNR, CDR2 FQNEAQ (reference sequence). V lost 2 bases and J lost 5; bases outside the gene matches: 9. The CDR3 is 17 residues long. Study observations and caveats: Blood TCR clones of tumor origin expanded after radiotherapy plus ipilimumab. Per reports, early blood T cell clone dynamics, plus interferon-beta, forecast response most strongly.

The sequencing here drew on peripheral blood, taken from a patient treated with radiotherapy plus ipilimumab. V gene TRBV7-9 combines with J gene TRBJ2-3; 11 bases line up with TRBD2. The clonotype originates from a human donor with non-small cell lung cancer who had stable disease on radiotherapy plus ipilimumab. The DNA of the CDR3 is TGTGCCAGCAGCTTAAGGGCTAGCGGGAGGCAAGAAGATACGCAGTATTTT. Protein product: CASSLRASGRQEDTQYF.